These 9 T cell receptor beta chains share one sample of origin, sequenced in a study of control samples from healthy donors and cancer patients. Profiling relied on immunoSEQ multiplex PCR, and the TCRdb table lists in-frame clones only, not all of them. The sample contains approximately 210,000 clones, about 89% of which appear only once. Material for sequencing was blood. The source is a man aged 25-45 years in good health.

The rearrangement links TRBV18 to TRBJ1-4, with a weak D call TRBD1 (5 bases). Germline assignment: CDR1 KGHSH and CDR2 LQKENI. V lost 6 bases and J 13 bases, leaving 21 bases between the germline ends. The CDR3 contains 14 residues. This CDR3 reads CASSPSRGPEGLFF. CDR3 DNA: TGTGCCAGCTCGCCTTCCCGGGGCCCGGAGGGACTGTTTTTT.

As DNA, the CDR3 is TGTGCCAGCAGCGTAGATGGGGGGTCAGTAAGCAATGAGCAGTTCTTC. As protein: CASSVDGGSVSNEQFF. The V and J genes are TRBV9 and TRBJ2-1; possibly TRBD2 for D (6 bases). The length of the CDR3 is 16 residues. Deletions cut 0 bases from V and 6 bases from J, with 16 bases between. The germline gives CDR1 SGDLS, CDR2 YYNGEE.

The rearrangement links TRBV24-1 to TRBJ1-2; D gene unclear. Trimming shortened V by 3 bases and J by 2 bases, and 9 bases separated the two germline ends. The length of the CDR3 is 14 residues. The germline gives CDR1 KGHDR, CDR2 SFDVKD. CDR3 protein: CATSDVNQNYGYTF. Here the CDR3 DNA reads TGTGCCACCAGTGATGTGAACCAAAACTATGGCTACACCTTC.

V and J are TRBV5-6 and TRBJ2-2; the match to TRBD2 covers 7 bases. CDR3 length: 18 amino acids. Germline V gene sequence: CDR1 SGHDT, CDR2 YYEEEE. After removal of 1 base from V and 0 bases from J, the junction contained 9 bases not matched to a gene. The CDR3, as DNA: TGTGCCAGCAGCTTGCCAGCTAAAGCGGGGCCGAACACCGGGGAGCTGTTTTTT. It codes for CASSLPAKAGPNTGELFF.

CDR3 bases: TGTGCCAGCAGCCCGGGACAGGTTTATGGCTACACCTTC. This codes for CASSPGQVYGYTF. The chain joins TRBV6-5 to TRBJ1-2, with 8 bases fitting TRBD1. After removal of 6 bases from V and 5 bases from J, the junction contained 5 bases not matched to a gene. Germline loops: CDR1 MNHEY, CDR2 SVGAGI. The CDR3 has 13 amino acids.

A few counts support this clone. J is TRBJ1-1 and V is TRBV27, with D maybe TRBD1 (6 bases). Germline values: CDR1 MNHEY, CDR2 SMNVEV (reference sequence). This CDR3 is built from 17 residues. V lost 6 bases to trimming and J lost 0 bases, with 20 bases between them. The CDR3 reads CASRLQGLLLMNTEAFF. The CDR3 DNA is TGTGCCAGCAGGCTTCAGGGGCTGTTGCTTATGAACACTGAAGCTTTCTTT.

The rearrangement links TRBV7-9 to TRBJ1-6, with D possibly being TRBD1 (5 bases). The CDR3 consists of 15 residues. Germline V lookup: CDR1 SEHNR, CDR2 FQNEAQ (reference sequence). The V and J ends lost 5 bases and 2 bases respectively, with 10 bases between them. The CDR3 coding sequence is TGTGCCAGCAGCCGTTCAGGGACCTATAATTCACCCCTCCACTTT. Protein product: CASSRSGTYNSPLHF.

V gene TRBV5-1 combines with J gene TRBJ1-2; D may be TRBD1 (5 bases). Germline CDR1 and CDR2: SGHRS and YFSETQ. V lost 6 bases, J lost 2 bases, and 11 bases lay in between. CDR3 length equals 13 residues. CDR3 residues: CASTPGPNYGYTF. The CDR3 nucleotides read TGCGCCAGCACCCCAGGGCCGAACTATGGCTACACCTTC.

The chain recombines TRBV12-3 or TRBV12-4 with TRBJ1-1; D is uncertain. This CDR3 has 11 amino acids. The V end was cut by 3 bases, the J end by 11 bases, with 10 bases between. The CDR3 sequence is CASSFGSTAFF. In DNA form, the CDR3 reads TGTGCCAGCAGTTTCGGCAGTACCGCTTTCTTT.